This TCR beta chain was profiled in a study of blood T cell repertoires in COVID-19 (dated by TCRdb to the early 2020s). Regarding the research as a whole: Samples covering the acute and convalescent phases of COVID-19 were provided by collaborators in the United States, Italy and Spain. The prospective study material was composed of cDNA or gDNA derived from T cells, B-cell-depleted T cells, or PBMCs. The repertoires were released in a freely available public database intended as a resource for research on the immune response to SARS-CoV-2. Where available, HLA class I and class II types were obtained from metadata supplied by the sample provider rather than from assay-based typing. A de-identified subject ID, COVID-19 status, age in years and sex were almost always included in the sample metadata. Deeply sampled blood TCRbeta repertoires from subjects exposed to, actively infected with, or recovered from COVID-19 were included in the dataset. The samples were drawn from the first 160 participants of the ongoing ImmuneRACE study and from some 1,300 subjects provided by 6 global collaborators. Overall study outcomes, separate from this receptor: The amount of clinical and demographic metadata varied by source and participant and was provided uncurated.

A second Seattle source provided samples from volunteer blood donors who had recovered from COVID-19. Whole blood was collected in K2EDTA tubes by collaborating institutions according to the institutions' own protocols. For TCRbeta analysis, collaborator samples were shipped as frozen whole blood, as isolated PBMCs, or as DNA extracted from either sample type. The immunoSEQ Assay, a bias-controlled multiplex PCR, was used to amplify TCRbeta CDR3 regions from genomic DNA. Regarding the original processing steps: The number of nucleated cells in each sample was estimated by amplification of reference gene primers within the assay. To quantify the absolute abundance of each unique TCRbeta CDR3 rearrangement, sequence reads were collapsed and filtered. For each sample, productive Simpson clonality was calculated as the square root of Simpson's diversity index over productive rearrangements. The immuneACCESS repertoire file appears here via TCRdb, limited to in-frame rearrangements. These files lack a portion of the clones; in checked studies, under half of the deficit traces to unresolved V genes, and the cause of the others is not known. That table is the source of V, J and clone size, and D and trimming were worked out from the DNA. The sample table lists 240,000 or so clones, roughly 87% of them with a count of one. Of the sample, 7.2% falls within the top ten clones.

As concerns this clone: This clone's antigen is unknown. Base qualities were left out, and no much larger clone turns up one base away.

Germline trimming: 1 base from V, 0 bases from J; junction bases outside gene matches: 6. Taken from the germline V gene (reference sequence), the CDR1 and CDR2 loops are LGHDT and YNNKEL. The CDR3 contains 17 residues, cysteine and phenylalanine counted. Left in the record is the CDR3 DNA by itself, 51 bases read in frame from the first base. Input material: peripheral blood. This sequence was found in a man between 60 and 70 years old who had recovered from COVID-19. The rearrangement combines TRBV3-1 (or the pseudogene TRBV3-2) with TRBJ1-5, with 7 bases in between that match TRBD1. The CDR3 sequence is CASSQVDREYSNQPQHF. The DNA sequence is as follows: TGTGCCAGCAGCCAAGTAGACAGGGAGTATAGCAATCAGCCCCAGCATTTT.